The present T cell receptor (beta chain) was sequenced within a study of high-grade serous ovarian cancer treatment subgroups. CDR3 length: 16 amino acids. Looked up from germline, CDR1 is MGHDK and CDR2 is SYGVNS. J was trimmed by 4 bases and V by 4 bases; bases with no gene match: 8. Tumor tissue was taken before any definitive surgery or chemotherapy was given. TCRdb keeps only in-frame clones here, not all; method: immunoSEQ multiplex PCR. The table has some 27,000 clones, about 86% seen once. The receptor was isolated from a human donor with high-grade serous ovarian cancer. The chain combines TRBV25-1 with TRBJ1-3, with 9 nucleotides matching TRBD1. What was sequenced was tumor tissue. The chain's CDR3 is CASSAIGTGPGNTIYF. CDR3 nucleotide sequence: TGTGCCAGCAGTGCCATTGGGACAGGGCCCGGAAACACCATATATTTT.